One sample yielded the 3 T cell receptor beta chains listed below, sequenced in a study of neoadjuvant anti-PD-1 for oral cavity cancer. Clones were read by immunoSEQ multiplex PCR, and TCRdb kept only the in-frame ones, dropping some. The table lists over 13,000 clones, 65% to 85% of them singletons. The time point here: after neoadjuvant nivolumab, at surgical resection. This specimen consisted of PBMCs, obtained after nivolumab (anti-PD-1) treatment. Receptor source: a person aged 35 to 85 with oral cavity squamous cell carcinoma.

This chain connects TRBV7-6 to TRBJ2-7, with unresolved D. Germline V gives CDR1 SGHVS, CDR2 FNYEAQ. The germline V and J ends were trimmed by 0 bases and 3 bases, with 9 bases remaining between them. This CDR3 has 14 amino acids. DNA of the CDR3: TGTGCCAGCAGCTTAGCACCCGGGCTCTACGAGCAGTACTTC. It is translated as CASSLAPGLYEQYF.

The CDR3 region is CASSSGQFSPLHF. The CDR3 nucleotides are TGTGCCAGCAGCTCCGGACAGTTTTCACCCCTCCACTTT. The rearrangement uses TRBV5-6 and TRBJ1-6, with D perhaps matching TRBD1 (6 bases). CDR1 is SGHDT and CDR2 is YYEEEE in the germline V gene. The CDR3 is made up of 13 amino acids. V was cut by 3 bases and J by 9 bases, with 10 bases left in between.

The V and J genes are TRBV11-2 and TRBJ2-1; 11 bases fit TRBD2. CDR3 length: 16 residues. V was pared by 5 bases and J by 5 bases, with 8 bases of the junction left unmatched. Germline values: CDR1 SGHAT, CDR2 FQNNGV. The CDR3 protein is CASSNPGLAVNNEQFF. The DNA of the CDR3 is TGTGCCAGCAGCAACCCGGGACTAGCGGTAAACAATGAGCAGTTCTTC. Together with reference TRBV11-2 and TRBJ2-1, the CDR3 gives the full variable domain: EAGVAQSPRYKIIEKRQSVAFWCNPISGHATLYWYQQILGQGPKLLIQFQNNGVVDDSQLPKDRFSAERLKGVDSTLKIQPAKLEDSAVYLCASSNPGLAVNNEQFFGPGTRLTVL.